This entry features one T cell receptor (beta chain) sequence. The source of the sample is a study of shared clonotypes between healthy human individuals. Across the study: Contributing individuals were a couple of females and a few males aged 18 to 49.

V dropped 5 bases and J dropped 7 bases, with 12 bases sitting between them. Germline V gene sequence: CDR1 MDHEN, CDR2 SYDVKM. CDR3 length: 13 amino acids. TCRdb's table, derived via immunoSEQ multiplex PCR, lists solely in-frame clones and lacks some. The sample carries 2 million to 2.5 million clones, about 94% recorded once. Material for sequencing was naive CD4+ T cells sorted from blood. Documented subset: CD45RA+ positively selected. The V gene is TRBV28, the J gene TRBJ2-1, with D perhaps matching TRBD2 (6 bases). This clonotype was obtained from a man aged 18 to 29 in good health. The DNA for the CDR3 is TGTGCCAGCAGTCAGGGACTTTCGAATGAGCAGTTCTTC. This sequence encodes CASSQGLSNEQFF.